The 12 T cell receptor beta chains below all came from one sample that was sequenced in a study of shared clonotypes between healthy human individuals. Sequencing used immunoSEQ multiplex PCR; TCRdb keeps in-frame clones, though not all of them. Of more than 2,000,000 clones in the sample, 85% to 95% were seen once. Sequencing was performed on naive CD4+ T cells from PBMCs. The sample's subset: CD45RA+ positively selected. These receptors were obtained from a man aged 18 to 30 in good health. Some clones in this sample may be carry-over from other donors' samples.

This chain uses TRBV15 with TRBJ2-1, with 9 bases identical to TRBD1. From germline, CDR1 is LNHNV and CDR2 YYDKDF (reference sequence). This CDR3 spans 18 amino acids. V was pared by 1 base and J by 4 bases, with 11 bases of the junction left unmatched. The CDR3 DNA follows: TGTGCCACCAGCAGAGGGACAGGGGCCCTAATTACTTACAATGAGCAGTTCTTC. Encoded protein: CATSRGTGALITYNEQFF.

This chain connects TRBV28 to TRBJ1-1; TRBD1 matches 9 bases. Germline lookup yields CDR1 MDHEN and CDR2 SYDVKM. The J segment lost 2 bases and the V segment lost 6 bases, leaving 4 bases of the junction unmatched. CDR3 length: 14 residues. The CDR3 nucleotides are TGTGCCAGCAGGCAACAGGGGGCCAACACTGAAGCTTTCTTT. Amino acid sequence: CASRQQGANTEAFF.

The chain uses TRBV19 and TRBJ2-7; TRBD2 aligns across 8 bases. The V segment lost 6 bases and the J segment 3 bases; nucleotides outside the gene matches: 10. CDR3 length equals 15 residues. CDR1 LNHDA and CDR2 SQIVND come from the germline V gene (reference sequence). As DNA, the CDR3 is TGTGCCAGTAGACGCAAATTGGGACTAGGCTACGAGCAGTACTTC. Translating gives CASRRKLGLGYEQYF.

This chain connects TRBV29-1 to TRBJ1-3, with a possible D match to TRBD1 (5 bases). The CDR3 covers 16 residues. Germline V gives CDR1 SQVTM, CDR2 ANQGSEA. Trimming cost V 0 bases and J 0 bases, with 12 bases left between them. CDR3 loop: CSVEDSRAISGNTIYF. DNA for the CDR3: TGCAGCGTTGAAGACTCCAGGGCCATCTCTGGAAACACCATATATTTT.

This chain joins TRBV6-5 and TRBJ1-1; 8 bases line up with TRBD1. With V trimmed by 2 bases and J by 3 bases, 5 bases remained unmatched. Germline V gene lookup returns CDR1 MNHEY and CDR2 SVGAGI. CDR3 length: 15 amino acids. The CDR3 loop reads CASSYPGQAYTEAFF. CDR3 sequence (DNA): TGTGCCAGCAGTTACCCGGGACAGGCTTACACTGAAGCTTTCTTT.

The chain has TRBV7-3 and TRBJ2-1; 9 bases fit TRBD1. Per the germline V gene, CDR1 is SGHTA and CDR2 is FQGTGA. V was pared by 2 bases and J by 7 bases, with 3 bases of the junction left unmatched. The CDR3 covers 14 residues. The CDR3 nucleotides are TGTGCCAGCAGCTTACAACAGGGGGCAAATGAGCAGTTCTTC. This sequence encodes CASSLQQGANEQFF. The full variable domain, its missing parts supplied by reference TRBV7-3 and TRBJ2-1, is GAGVSQTPSNKVTEKGKYVELRCDPISGHTALYWYRQSLGQGPEFLIYFQGTGAADDSGLPNDRFFAVRPEGSVSTLKIQRTERGDSAVYLCASSLQQGANEQFFGPGTRLTVL.

V and J are TRBV4-1 and TRBJ2-1, with D unresolved. Trimming removed 1 base at V and 0 bases at J, with 10 bases between. Germline V gene data show CDR1 as MGHRA and CDR2 as YSYEKL. The CDR3 runs to 16 residues. The DNA of the CDR3 is TGCGCCAGCAGCCAAGGATTCTCGAGCTCCTACAATGAGCAGTTCTTC. Its protein is CASSQGFSSSYNEQFF.

The gene calls are TRBV25-1 and TRBJ2-5; either TRBD1 or TRBD2 may fit D (5 bases each). CDR1 is MGHDK and CDR2 is SYGVNS in the germline V gene. The germline V and J ends were trimmed by 5 bases and 1 base, with 14 bases remaining between them. This CDR3 region has 15 residues. CDR3 DNA sequence: TGTGCCAGCAGTCGAACTGGGACCCTCCAAGAGACCCAGTACTTC. Protein product: CASSRTGTLQETQYF.

The chain uses TRBV6-6 and TRBJ1-4, with D perhaps TRBD1 (6 bases). Trimming cost V 5 bases and J 8 bases, with 21 bases left between them. The CDR3 loop spans 16 amino acids. In germline, CDR1 is MNHNY, CDR2 SVGAGI (reference sequence). In DNA form, the CDR3 reads TGTGCCAGCAGTCGAGCGGACAGTACCCCAACGGAAAAACTGTTTTTT. Protein sequence: CASSRADSTPTEKLFF.

The chain is built from TRBV15 and TRBJ1-3; no clear D. The germline V gene encodes CDR1 LNHNV and CDR2 YYDKDF (reference sequence). CDR3 length equals 12 residues. The V end lost 1 base, the J end lost 6 bases, and 4 bases lay between the germline ends. In DNA, the CDR3 is TGTGCCACCAGCAGAGCCCAAAACACCATATATTTT. Residues: CATSRAQNTIYF.

The J gene is TRBJ2-7, the V gene TRBV5-1; tentative D call: TRBD1 (5 bases). From germline, CDR1 is SGHRS and CDR2 YFSETQ. This CDR3 is built from 14 residues. The V gene lost 7 bases and the J gene lost 4 bases, with 18 bases spanning the gap. In DNA form, the CDR3 reads TGCGCCAGCGAACCAGGGCAGGGCAAATACGAGCAGTACTTC. Amino acid sequence: CASEPGQGKYEQYF.

This chain links TRBV11-2 with TRBJ2-7, with D perhaps matching TRBD1 or TRBD2 (5 bases each). Trimming stripped 5 bases from V and 1 base from J, with 21 bases between. The CDR3 length is 17 residues. Per germline, CDR1 SGHAT and CDR2 FQNNGV. The CDR3: CASSHWGRAEMSYEQYF. The CDR3 DNA reads as TGTGCCAGCAGCCACTGGGGGAGAGCGGAAATGTCCTACGAGCAGTACTTC.